These 15 T cell receptor beta chains originate from one sample sequenced in a study of shared clonotypes between healthy human individuals. Clones were sequenced by immunoSEQ multiplex PCR, and TCRdb holds only the in-frame ones, with some missing. The table has roughly 2,000,000 clones, roughly 94% seen once. Selected positively for CCR7 and CD45RO-negative, naive CD8 cells excluded terminally differentiated effector memory CD45RA+ cells. Material: naive CD8+ T cells sorted from blood. These receptors originate from a man younger than 35 in good health.

For this clone: Additional DNA sequences in this sample encode the identical CDR3. This chain joins TRBV5-4 and TRBJ2-2, with D perhaps given as TRBD1 or TRBD2 (5 bases each). Trimming removed 2 bases from V and 1 base from J, with 9 bases in between. The CDR3 spans 15 residues. Looked up from germline, CDR1 is SGHNT and CDR2 is YYREEE (reference sequence). For the CDR3, the DNA is TGTGCCAGCAGCTTCGGGACCGAGAACACCGGGGAGCTGTTTTTT. It translates to CASSFGTENTGELFF.

The J gene is TRBJ2-7, the V gene TRBV5-8; 12 nucleotides match TRBD1. V was clipped by 1 base and J by 0 bases; unmatched bases: 2. The CDR3 runs to 16 residues. CDR1 and CDR2 (germline): SGHTS, YDEGEE. CDR3 in amino acids: CASSLLGQGASYEQYF. CDR3 coding DNA: TGTGCCAGCAGCTTGCTGGGACAGGGGGCCTCCTACGAGCAGTACTTC.

The V and J genes are TRBV29-1 and TRBJ2-5; TRBD2 agrees at 11 bases. This CDR3 spans 16 amino acids. From germline, CDR1 is SQVTM and CDR2 ANQGSEA. V gave up 1 base and J gave up 5 bases; unmatched junction bases: 9. For the CDR3, the DNA is TGCAGCGTTGAAGGGCCAACTAGCGGGGGAGGGGAGACCCAGTACTTC. Amino acids: CSVEGPTSGGGETQYF.

The V call is TRBV10-3, the J call TRBJ2-7; 7 bases fit TRBD1. The V segment lost 6 bases and the J segment 3 bases; nucleotides outside the gene matches: 11. Germline V gene lookup returns CDR1 ENHRY and CDR2 SYGVKD. The CDR3 runs to 15 residues. As DNA, the CDR3 is TGTGCCATCAGCAACGTCCCCGGGACAGACTACGAGCAGTACTTC. Its protein product is CAISNVPGTDYEQYF.

The genes are TRBV7-2 and TRBJ2-3, with 7 bases matching TRBD1. The CDR3 consists of 18 residues. Losses at the gene ends were 0 bases for V and 6 bases for J; bases not matched to a gene: 15. CDR1 and CDR2 (germline): SGHTA, FQGNSA. This chain's CDR3 is CASSLAPPGQTLPDTQYF. CDR3 bases: TGTGCCAGCAGCTTAGCGCCTCCGGGACAGACATTGCCCGATACGCAGTATTTT.

The rearrangement joins TRBV7-6 to TRBJ2-5; the match to TRBD1 covers 8 bases. The CDR3 covers 16 residues. CDR1 is SGHVS, CDR2 FNYEAQ, per germline. V was pared by 0 bases and J by 7 bases, with 10 bases of the junction left unmatched. CDR3 DNA sequence: TGTGCCAGCAGCTTAGCGAGGACAGGGAGGTTTGGGACCCAGTACTTC. This codes for CASSLARTGRFGTQYF.

The V and J genes are TRBV9 and TRBJ1-4; D is uncertain. The CDR3 has 13 amino acids. V lost 7 bases and J lost 4, with 11 bases in between. Germline-derived CDR1 and CDR2 are SGDLS and YYNGEE. Written as DNA, the CDR3 is TGTGCCAGCGGATCAGGCTTTAATGAAAAACTGTTTTTT. Translated, it gives CASGSGFNEKLFF.

The gene calls are TRBV4-1 and TRBJ1-5; possibly TRBD1 for D (5 bases). Germline V gene lookup returns CDR1 MGHRA and CDR2 YSYEKL. The CDR3 consists of 15 residues. V was cut by 0 bases and J by 9 bases, with 15 bases left in between. The CDR3 bases are TGCGCCAGCAGCCAAGATATCGGGGCCTGGGTGCCCCAGCATTTT. This encodes CASSQDIGAWVPQHF.

J is TRBJ2-1 and V is TRBV2; no clear D. Germline V gives CDR1 SNHLY, CDR2 FYNNEI. This CDR3 is 16 amino acids long. V dropped 3 bases and J dropped 0 bases, with 12 bases sitting between them. In DNA, the CDR3 is TGTGCCAGCAGTGATCCTAAGGAGAGCTCCTACAATGAGCAGTTCTTC. This codes for CASSDPKESSYNEQFF.

The chain has TRBV4-2 and TRBJ2-2; a weak D match, TRBD2 (6 bases). This CDR3 is built from 15 residues. Germline V CDR1 and CDR2: LGHNA, YNFKEQ. V lost 0 bases, J lost 6 bases, and 11 bases lay in between. CDR3 in DNA: TGTGCCAGCAGCCAAGAACGTCTAGCGCCCGGGGAGCTGTTTTTT. Protein sequence: CASSQERLAPGELFF.

The V and J genes are TRBV7-6 and TRBJ2-5, with 9 bases aligning to TRBD2. This CDR3 spans 17 amino acids. V lost 1 base and J lost 2; bases outside the gene matches: 8. Germline CDR1 and CDR2: SGHVS and FNYEAQ. The CDR3: CASSLGQAGGLQETQYF. The CDR3, as DNA: TGTGCCAGCAGCTTAGGCCAAGCGGGGGGCCTTCAAGAGACCCAGTACTTC. The full variable domain, its missing parts supplied by reference TRBV7-6 and TRBJ2-5, is GAGVSQSPRYKVTKRGQDVALRCDPISGHVSLYWYRQALGQGPEFLTYFNYEAQQDKSGLPNDRFSAERPEGSISTLTIQRTEQRDSAMYRCASSLGQAGGLQETQYFGPGTRLLVL.

This clone was detected a few times. The chain has TRBV7-9 and TRBJ2-7; 9 bases fit TRBD1. The V gene end was trimmed by 3 bases and the J gene end by 4 bases; junction bases not matched to a gene: 7. This CDR3 has 15 residues. CDR1 is SEHNR, CDR2 FQNEAQ, per germline (reference sequence). The CDR3 nucleotides read TGTGCCAGCAGCTTCCGACAGGGGGAGATTTACGAGCAGTACTTC. Encoded protein: CASSFRQGEIYEQYF. Full variable domain (rest looked up from reference TRBV7-9 and TRBJ2-7): DTGVSQNPRHKITKRGQNVTFRCDPISEHNRLYWYRQTLGQGPEFLTYFQNEAQLEKSRLLSDRFSAERPKGSFSTLEIQRTEQGDSAMYLCASSFRQGEIYEQYFGPGTRLTVT.

This clone was observed a single time. The rearrangement joins TRBV5-4 to TRBJ2-5; no reliable D call. The CDR3 totals 13 residues. Germline V lookup: CDR1 SGHNT, CDR2 YYREEE (reference sequence). Deletions cut 2 bases from V and 4 bases from J, with 9 bases between. The CDR3 DNA reads as TGTGCCAGCAGCTTTGCATTGGGAGAGACCCAGTACTTC. This translates into CASSFALGETQYF.

The V gene is TRBV9, the J gene TRBJ2-1; 7 positions match TRBD2. V shed 4 bases and J 3 bases; nucleotides not matched to a gene: 22. CDR1 is SGDLS, CDR2 YYNGEE, per germline. The CDR3 consists of 20 residues. The CDR3 DNA sequence: TGTGCCAGCAGCCCAGGGCCCGGGGCTCCTCAGGCGGGGGACTACAATGAGCAGTTCTTC. This gives the protein CASSPGPGAPQAGDYNEQFF.

The rearrangement joins TRBV27 to TRBJ1-6; the D is unclear. The V gene lost 0 bases and the J gene lost 3 bases, with 9 bases spanning the gap. The germline gives CDR1 MNHEY, CDR2 SMNVEV (reference sequence). The CDR3 runs to 16 residues. CDR3: CASSLSADYYNSPLHF. In nucleotides, the CDR3 is TGTGCCAGCAGTTTATCAGCGGATTACTATAATTCACCCCTCCACTTT.